This T cell receptor (beta chain) comes out of a study of cytomegalovirus exposure and HLA in healthy donors. With 60 Vbeta and 13 Jbeta primers, the PCR was carried out. Libraries were prepared by immunoSEQ multiplex PCR; TCRdb keeps only in-frame clonotypes and omits some of them. This sample's table reports about 110,000 clones. This CDR3 is 15 amino acids long. Germline V gene data show CDR1 as LGHNA and CDR2 as YSLEER. Between the trimmed V and J ends, which lost 1 base and 5 bases, there was a span of 14 bases. This chain uses TRBV4-3 with TRBJ2-5, with D perhaps matching TRBD1 (6 bases). Sequenced sample: PBMCs. The clonotype originates from a man between 25 and 39 years old in good health and CMV-seronegative. In DNA form, the CDR3 reads TGCGCCAGCAGCCAAGGGGGGCAGGCCCGGGAGACCCAGTACTTC. Translation gives CASSQGGQARETQYF.